The sequence of this T cell receptor (beta chain) was determined in a study of shared clonotypes between healthy human individuals. As for the study in general: Three plates were used per donor for CD4 naive, three for CD4 memory, two for CD8 naive and one for CD8 memory. Study-wide findings and caveats: Larger estimated richness was generally recorded for naive subsets relative to memory subsets.

Tens of thousands of T cell genomes (about 0.2 ug DNA) went into each sorted-subset replicate. Generated by immunoSEQ multiplex PCR, the TCRdb table keeps only in-frame clones and is missing some. Of millions of clones listed, 85% to 95% are singletons. The CDR3 is 12 amino acids. Per germline, CDR1 SSHAT and CDR2 FNYEAQ (reference sequence). Remarks on this clone: As yet, its antigen is unknown. Relative to the germline gene, one junction end is altered; a read error may explain this.

Sequencing input: naive CD4+ T cells sorted from blood. The subset is: CD45RA+ positively selected. This TCR was recovered from a man in his late teens or twenties in good health. The chain uses TRBV7-7 and TRBJ2-1, with a tentative D call TRBD1 (5 bases). CDR3 in amino acids: CASSSDIGEQFF. CDR3 in DNA: TGTGCTAGCAGCTCGGACATCGGTGAGCAGTTCTTC.